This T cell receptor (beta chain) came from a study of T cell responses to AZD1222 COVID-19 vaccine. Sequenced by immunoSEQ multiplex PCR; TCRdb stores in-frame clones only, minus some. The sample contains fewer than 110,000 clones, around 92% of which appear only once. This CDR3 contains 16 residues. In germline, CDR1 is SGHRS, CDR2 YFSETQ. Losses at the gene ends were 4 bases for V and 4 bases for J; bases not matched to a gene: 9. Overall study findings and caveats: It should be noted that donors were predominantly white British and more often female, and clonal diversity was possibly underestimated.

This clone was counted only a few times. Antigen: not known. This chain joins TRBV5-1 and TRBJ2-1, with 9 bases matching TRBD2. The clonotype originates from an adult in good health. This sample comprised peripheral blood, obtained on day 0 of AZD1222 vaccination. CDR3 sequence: CASSSSVAGVYNEQFF. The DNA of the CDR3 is TGCGCCAGCAGCAGTTCGGTAGCGGGAGTGTACAATGAGCAGTTCTTC.